Sequencing of this TCR beta chain was carried out in a study of blood T cell repertoires in COVID-19. Study-level background: Nucleic acid was either cDNA or gDNA, and it came from T cells, B-cell-depleted T cells, or PBMCs.

In the authors' workflow: Amplified reference gene primers provided the basis for estimating nucleated cell counts. Sequencing was performed with immunoSEQ multiplex PCR; in TCRdb, only in-frame clones are kept and a portion is missing. The DNA gave D and trimming, while V, J and clone size come from that table. Among 300,000 to 450,000 clones listed, roughly 87% were seen once. The V gene's germline CDR1 is SGHRS and CDR2 YFSETQ. V was clipped by 1 base and J by 7 bases; unmatched bases: 7. This CDR3 contains 15 residues. The receptor's source is a woman aged 60-70 years with COVID-19, enrolled during active disease. V is TRBV5-1 and J is TRBJ1-4, with 7 bases identical to TRBD1. The sample taken for sequencing was peripheral blood. As DNA, the CDR3 is TGCGCCAGCAGCTTGCTGACAGGGAGTAGTGAAAAACTGTTTTTT. This codes for CASSLLTGSSEKLFF.